This TCR beta chain comes out of a study of early T cells in non-severe SARS-CoV-2 infection. This clonotype was counted at least ten times. TCRdb passed the 5' RACE reads through MiXCR, listing each CDR3 protein once. The sample shows 65,000 to 85,000 distinct CDR3 sequences, less than 12% of them seen only once. Germline CDR1 reads SNHLY; CDR2 reads FYNNEI. The CDR3 contains 15 residues. V lost 4 bases and J lost 0; bases outside the gene matches: 2. This specimen was whole blood, taken at baseline. The J gene is TRBJ1-5, the V gene TRBV2; TRBD1 aligns across 8 bases. This sequence was found in an adult who was a healthcare worker with PCR-confirmed SARS-CoV-2 infection or an uninfected control (not recorded which). CDR3 sequence (DNA): TGTGCCAGCAGTGGGACAGGGCTTAGCAATCAGCCCCAGCATTTT. It is translated as CASSGTGLSNQPQHF. The full variable domain, with the rest looked up from reference TRBV2 and TRBJ1-5, is EPEVTQTPSHQVTQMGQEVILRCVPISNHLYFYWYRQILGQKVEFLVSFYNNEISEKSEIFDDQFSVERPDGSNFTLKIRSTKLEDSAMYFCASSGTGLSNQPQHFGDGTRLSIL.